This is a list of T cell receptor beta chains from one sample in a study of blood T cell repertoires in COVID-19. TCRdb's table, derived via immunoSEQ multiplex PCR, lists solely in-frame clones and lacks some. The sample consists of 130,000 to 150,000 clones, more than 60% of them appearing once. Sequenced: peripheral blood. The source of these receptors is a woman aged 55-70 years with acute or convalescent COVID-19. Each CDR3 is given with its conserved first and last residue. D genes are given only for firm matches. Size values are once, few and many counts, or a class for expanded clones, and some rows have none.

d_gene,j_gene,abundance,v_gene,len,CDR3nt,CDR3aa
TRBD1,TRBJ1-1,few,TRBV5-1,19,TGCGCCAGCAGCTTGGGAGTTTTGGGGGACAGGGGCTTGAACACTGAAGCTTTCTTT,CASSLGVLGDRGLNTEAFF
TRBD1,TRBJ2-1,few,TRBV7-9,15,TGTGCCAGCAGCCCGCTGGGCAGGGGGCGCAATGAGCAGTTCTTC,CASSPLGRGRNEQFF
TRBD1,TRBJ1-1,few,TRBV9,15,TGTGCCAGCAGTTTAACAGGGGTTAAGAACACTGAAGCTTTCTTT,CASSLTGVKNTEAFF
NA,TRBJ2-1,NA,TRBV19,17,TGTGCCAGTAGCGATACAGGGAAGGGGAAGTCCTACAATGAGCAGTTCTTC,CASSDTGKGKSYNEQFF
NA,TRBJ2-2,NA,TRBV7-6,16,TGTGCCAGCAGCTTAGGAGTAACTAGTTCCCACGGGGAGCTGTTTTTT,CASSLGVTSSHGELFF
NA,TRBJ1-1,NA,TRBV10-3,14,TGTGCCATCAGTGAGCACAGGGTGGGCACTGAAGCTTTCTTT,CAISEHRVGTEAFF
TRBD1,TRBJ1-6,NA,TRBV5-1,15,TGCGCCAGCAGCTTGAGGACAGGGGAGAGTTCACCCCTCCACTTT,CASSLRTGESSPLHF
NA,TRBJ1-3,few,TRBV3-1/TRBV3-2,15,TGTGCCAGCAGCCAAGACCTAGGATCTGGAAACACCATATATTTT,CASSQDLGSGNTIYF
TRBD2,TRBJ2-1,NA,TRBV7-8,15,TGTGCCAGCAGCTCTGGACTAGATTCAGTCAATGAGCAGTTCTTC,CASSSGLDSVNEQFF
NA,TRBJ1-1,NA,TRBV7-6,15,TGTGCCAGCAGCCCGGGAACCCCGGGGAACACTGAAGCTTTCTTT,CASSPGTPGNTEAFF
NA,TRBJ2-1,NA,TRBV15,15,TGTGCCACCAGCAGAGTAACGGGGTCCCACAATGAGCAGTTCTTC,CATSRVTGSHNEQFF
NA,TRBJ2-1,few,TRBV10-2,13,TGCGCCTGCCGGGACTCCTCCTACAATGAGCAGTTCTTC,CACRDSSYNEQFF
NA,TRBJ2-7,NA,TRBV19,15,TGTGCCAGTAGGATACAGGGCGCTAGCTCCTACGAGCAGTACTTC,CASRIQGASSYEQYF
NA,TRBJ1-2,NA,TRBV14,15,TGTGCCAGCAGCCAACTGACCTTCCTAGGCTATGGCTACACCTTC,CASSQLTFLGYGYTF
TRBD2,TRBJ2-7,NA,TRBV4-2,16,TGTGCCAGCAGCCAAGATTGGCTAGCGGATAATTACGAGCAGTACTTC,CASSQDWLADNYEQYF
NA,TRBJ1-2,NA,TRBV19,13,TGTGCCAGTAGTGCGGATGGTTTCTATGGCTACACCTTC,CASSADGFYGYTF
NA,TRBJ1-5,few,TRBV10-3,13,TGTGCCATCAAATCCGAGGGCAATCAGCCCCAGCATTTT,CAIKSEGNQPQHF
TRBD1,TRBJ2-1,NA,TRBV25-1,17,TGTGCCAGCAGTCCTAATCCGGGACAGGGGTCCTACAATGAGCAGTTCTTC,CASSPNPGQGSYNEQFF
NA,TRBJ1-3,NA,TRBV12-5,18,TGTGCTAGTGGTTTGGACCCTAGGGGATTGGGGACTGGAAACACCATATATTTT,CASGLDPRGLGTGNTIYF
TRBD1,TRBJ2-7,NA,TRBV5-4,13,TGTGCCAGCAGCACACAGGGGTCCTACGAGCAGTACTTC,CASSTQGSYEQYF
TRBD2,TRBJ2-7,NA,TRBV11-2,15,TGTGCCAGCAGCGCTAGCGGGAGGGGAGGATACGAGCAGTACTTC,CASSASGRGGYEQYF
NA,TRBJ1-1,NA,TRBV5-1,14,TGCGCCAGCAGGCCAACAGGGCCTAACACTGAAGCTTTCTTT,CASRPTGPNTEAFF
TRBD1,TRBJ2-7,NA,TRBV18,14,TGTGCCAGCTCACCCCGGGGACAGCCCTACGAGCAGTACTTC,CASSPRGQPYEQYF
NA,TRBJ2-5,NA,TRBV18,16,TGTGCCAGCTCACTCCTCGGGAGCGGGTCGCAAGAGACCCAGTACTTC,CASSLLGSGSQETQYF
NA,TRBJ2-7,NA,TRBV11-1,14,TGTGCCAGCAGCGCCCGAGGGCGGAGGGACGAGCAGTACTTC,CASSARGRRDEQYF
NA,TRBJ1-1,NA,TRBV19,13,TGTGCCAGTATGACCGGGGGTGGCACTGAAGCTTTCTTT,CASMTGGGTEAFF
TRBD1,TRBJ2-7,NA,TRBV11-3,13,TGTGCCAGAACCGGGACAGAAGTCAAAGAGCAGTACTTC,CARTGTEVKEQYF
TRBD2,TRBJ2-2,NA,TRBV3-1/TRBV3-2,17,TGTGCCAGCAGCCGAAGATCCGGCGGGAGGGGCACCGGGGAGCTGTTTTTT,CASSRRSGGRGTGELFF
NA,TRBJ2-2,NA,TRBV15,15,TGTGCCACCAGCAGCGAGGGAGATCACACCGGGGAGCTGTTTTTT,CATSSEGDHTGELFF
TRBD1,TRBJ1-1,NA,TRBV29-1,14,TGCAGCGTTAGGGGGACAGGGTGGGACACTGAAGCTTTCTTT,CSVRGTGWDTEAFF
NA,TRBJ2-2,NA,TRBV7-9,15,TGTGCCAGCAGCCGAAACGTAGCGAACACCGGGGAGCTGTTTTTT,CASSRNVANTGELFF
NA,TRBJ1-2,NA,TRBV28,13,TGTGCCATCGCCCTAGGCCCGAAGAGGGGCTACACCTTC,CAIALGPKRGYTF
NA,TRBJ1-2,NA,TRBV7-9,14,TGTGCCAGCAGCTTAGTCGAACAGAACGTTGGCTACACCTTC,CASSLVEQNVGYTF
NA,TRBJ2-1,NA,TRBV7-8,13,TGTGCCAGCAGCCCTCGGGTTTACAATGAGCAGTTCTTC,CASSPRVYNEQFF
NA,TRBJ1-1,NA,TRBV5-4,14,TGTGCCAGCAGCCCTTTTCAGGGGTCCACTGAAGCTTTCTTT,CASSPFQGSTEAFF
TRBD2,TRBJ2-7,NA,TRBV27,14,TGTGCCAGCAGTTCCGGACTAGCTGGGTACGAGCAGTACTTC,CASSSGLAGYEQYF
NA,TRBJ2-7,few,TRBV11-2,13,TGTGCCAGCACCACCCCCGAGTCCTACGAGCAGTACTTC,CASTTPESYEQYF
NA,TRBJ2-2,NA,TRBV10-2,11,TGCGCCAGCAGGCGGGGCGGGGAGCTGTTTTTT,CASRRGGELFF
NA,TRBJ2-2,few,TRBV2,16,TGTGCCAGCAGCGCCTTGGCGGGATTCAACACCGGGGAGCTGTTTTTT,CASSALAGFNTGELFF
NA,TRBJ1-4,NA,TRBV3-1/TRBV3-2,16,TGTGCCAGCAGCCAAGATAGGCGACAGCGAGGAGAAAAACTGTTTTTT,CASSQDRRQRGEKLFF
TRBD2,TRBJ2-1,NA,TRBV14,19,TGTGCCAGCAGCCAGATTAGCGGGAGGGCCCCCTCTACCTACAATGAGCAGTTCTTC,CASSQISGRAPSTYNEQFF
NA,TRBJ2-7,NA,TRBV30,17,TGTGCCTGGAGTCTGGGGGGGCCGGGAGGCCGGACCTACGAGCAGTACTTC,CAWSLGGPGGRTYEQYF
NA,TRBJ1-2,NA,TRBV19,13,TGTGCCAGTAGTATACCGGACAGCTATGGCTACACCTTC,CASSIPDSYGYTF
NA,TRBJ2-1,NA,TRBV24-1,16,TGTGCCACCAGTGATGCCCGGGATAGCTCCTACAATGAGCAGTTCTTC,CATSDARDSSYNEQFF
TRBD1,TRBJ1-4,few,TRBV27,14,TGTGCCAGCAGTTGGACAGGGACAGGGGAAAAACTGTTTTTT,CASSWTGTGEKLFF
NA,TRBJ1-1,NA,TRBV28,12,TGTGCCAGCAGTGTACAGAAAACTGAAGCTTTCTTT,CASSVQKTEAFF
NA,TRBJ2-7,few,TRBV7-8,14,TGTGCCAGCAGCTTAACGGGAAATGTCGGGGAGCAGTACTTC,CASSLTGNVGEQYF
NA,TRBJ2-2,NA,TRBV27,15,TGTGCCAGCAGTTTCTCACAGGTCGTAACCGGGGAGCTGTTTTTT,CASSFSQVVTGELFF
NA,TRBJ1-1,NA,TRBV6-5,15,TGTGCCAGCCAGAAGGGGGACATGTCGAACACTGAAGCTTTCTTT,CASQKGDMSNTEAFF
TRBD1,TRBJ1-2,NA,TRBV11-1,13,TGTGCCAGCAGCTCAAGGGACAGGGGTGGCTACACCTTC,CASSSRDRGGYTF
TRBD1,TRBJ2-1,NA,TRBV19,18,TGTGCCAGTAGTACCGGTCCGGGACAGGTCCCCTCCTACAATGAGCAGTTCTTC,CASSTGPGQVPSYNEQFF
TRBD1,TRBJ1-1,NA,TRBV6-5,14,TGTGCCAGCAACCGACAGGGGATTTACACTGAAGCTTTCTTT,CASNRQGIYTEAFF
NA,TRBJ2-3,NA,TRBV27,15,TGTGCCAGCAGTTCCCCCGGGACATTGGCAGATACGCAGTATTTT,CASSSPGTLADTQYF
TRBD1,TRBJ2-3,NA,TRBV9,16,TGTGCCAGCAGCGTAGCTGGGGGACAGAGCACAGATACGCAGTATTTT,CASSVAGGQSTDTQYF
TRBD2,TRBJ2-5,NA,TRBV3-1/TRBV3-2,15,TGTGCCAGCAGCCAATCCCTAGCGGGAGTAGAGACCCAGTACTTC,CASSQSLAGVETQYF
TRBD1,TRBJ1-1,NA,TRBV18,16,TGTGCCAGCTCCCACGAGGGACAGGCCATGAACACTGAAGCTTTCTTT,CASSHEGQAMNTEAFF
NA,TRBJ2-3,NA,TRBV29-1,14,TGCAGCGTTGGGCAGGGGGGAAGCACAGATACGCAGTATTTT,CSVGQGGSTDTQYF
TRBD2,TRBJ2-1,NA,TRBV10-1,12,TGCGCCAGCAGTAGCGGGAACAATGAGCAGTTCTTC,CASSSGNNEQFF
NA,TRBJ2-3,NA,TRBV5-4,13,TGTGCCAGCAGCTTTAAGCGGGTGGATACGCAGTATTTT,CASSFKRVDTQYF